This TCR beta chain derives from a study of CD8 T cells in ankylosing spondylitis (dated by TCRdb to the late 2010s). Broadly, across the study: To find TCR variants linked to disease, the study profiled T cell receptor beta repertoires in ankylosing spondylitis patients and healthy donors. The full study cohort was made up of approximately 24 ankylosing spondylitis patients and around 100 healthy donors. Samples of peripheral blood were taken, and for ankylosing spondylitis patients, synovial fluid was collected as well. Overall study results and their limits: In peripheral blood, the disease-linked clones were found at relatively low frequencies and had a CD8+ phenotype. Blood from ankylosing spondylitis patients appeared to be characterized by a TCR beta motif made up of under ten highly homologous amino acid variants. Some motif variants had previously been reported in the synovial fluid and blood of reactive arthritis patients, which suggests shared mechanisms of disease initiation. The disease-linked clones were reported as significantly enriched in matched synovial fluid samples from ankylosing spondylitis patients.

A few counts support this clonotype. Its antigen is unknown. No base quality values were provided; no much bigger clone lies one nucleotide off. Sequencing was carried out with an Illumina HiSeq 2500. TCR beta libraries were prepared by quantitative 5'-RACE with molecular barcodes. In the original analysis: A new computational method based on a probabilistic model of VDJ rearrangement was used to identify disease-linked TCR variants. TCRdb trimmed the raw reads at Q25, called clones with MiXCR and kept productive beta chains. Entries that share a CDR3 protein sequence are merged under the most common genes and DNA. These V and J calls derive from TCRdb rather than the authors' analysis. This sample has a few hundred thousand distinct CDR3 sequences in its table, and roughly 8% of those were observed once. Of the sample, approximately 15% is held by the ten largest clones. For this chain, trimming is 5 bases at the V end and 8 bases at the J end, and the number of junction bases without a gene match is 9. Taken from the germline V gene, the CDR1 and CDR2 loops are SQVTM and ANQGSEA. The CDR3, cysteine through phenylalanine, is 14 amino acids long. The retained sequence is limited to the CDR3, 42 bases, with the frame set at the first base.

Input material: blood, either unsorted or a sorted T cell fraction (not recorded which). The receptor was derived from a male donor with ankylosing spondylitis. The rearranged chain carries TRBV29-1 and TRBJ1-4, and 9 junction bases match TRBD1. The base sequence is TGCAGCGTTTCCGGACAGGGGCCTTCCGAAAAACTGTTTTTT. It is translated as CSVSGQGPSEKLFF.